These 11 T cell receptor beta chains share one sample of origin, sequenced in a study of T-cell reconstitution after alpha-beta-depleted transplantation in children. Unique molecular identifiers were incorporated during preparation of the TCRbeta library. Each CDR3 protein is one row after TCRdb ran MiXCR on the PCR reads. This sample has 500,000 to 650,000 distinct CDR3 sequences; 11% occur once, and the top ten carry 12% to 15%. Source: PBMCs, mostly from graft donor cells, taken 180 days after TCRalphabeta/CD19-depleted stem cell transplant. The receptors were gathered from a female patient aged 2-15 years who had a stem cell transplant for aplastic anemia, so the T cells may come from the graft donor.

This clonotype was seen a few times. The rearrangement uses TRBV29-1 and TRBJ1-4; TRBD1 is a possible D gene (6 bases). From germline, CDR1 is SQVTM and CDR2 ANQGSEA. This CDR3 comprises 14 residues. Trimming took off 5 bases at V and 4 bases at J, with 14 bases between the two ends. CDR3 sequence (DNA): TGCAGCGTTTCGCCCGGGGGCCTTAATGAAAAACTGTTTTTT. Translation gives CSVSPGGLNEKLFF.

J is TRBJ1-5 and V is TRBV10-3; D might be TRBD1 (6 bases). The CDR3 totals 13 residues. V lost 6 bases and J 4 bases, leaving 10 bases between the germline ends. CDR1 is ENHRY and CDR2 is SYGVKD in the germline V gene. CDR3 coding DNA: TGTGCCATCAGCGGGACACAGAATCAGCCCCAGCATTTT. This sequence encodes CAISGTQNQPQHF.

The genes are TRBV5-4 and TRBJ1-2; TRBD1 might be the D (5 bases). Germline V gives CDR1 SGHNT, CDR2 YYREEE (reference sequence). The CDR3 is made up of 13 amino acids. The ends were cut back, 2 bases at V and 4 bases at J, with 9 bases in the middle. The CDR3 DNA is TGTGCCAGCAGCTTAGGGGAGAGCTATGGCTACACCTTC. This sequence encodes CASSLGESYGYTF.

The genes are TRBV7-8 and TRBJ2-5, with 10 bases fitting TRBD2. Germline V gene data show CDR1 as SGHVS and CDR2 as FQNEAQ. This CDR3 is built from 16 residues. J was trimmed by 5 bases and V by 0 bases; bases with no gene match: 6. The CDR3 DNA reads TGTGCCAGCAGCTTAGCGGTGGGACTAGCGATTGAGACCCAGTACTTC. Its translation is CASSLAVGLAIETQYF.

About this clonotype itself: The junction differs from germline at one of its ends, possibly a read error. The chain has TRBV2 and TRBJ1-3; no reliable D call. Germline loops: CDR1 SNHLY, CDR2 FYNNEI. The CDR3 is 17 residues long. CDR3 region: CASPRTAHPSTGNTIYF. The CDR3 bases are TGTGCCAGCCCGAGAACAGCCCATCCCAGCACTGGAAACACCATATATTTC.

This clonotype was observed a few times. The V call is TRBV24-1, the J call TRBJ1-5; D is unclear. CDR1 and CDR2 from the germline V gene are KGHDR and SFDVKD. This CDR3 region has 13 residues. V was shortened by 6 bases and J by 4 bases, with 9 bases between the two germline ends. This CDR3 is CATSIRGNQPQHF. The CDR3 DNA sequence: TGTGCCACCAGTATACGAGGGAATCAGCCCCAGCATTTT.

This clonotype has a count of ten or more. The genes are TRBV29-1 and TRBJ2-7, with D possibly matching TRBD1 (6 bases). The V and J ends lost 3 bases and 4 bases respectively, with 16 bases between them. CDR1 and CDR2 from the germline V gene are SQVTM and ANQGSEA. The CDR3 loop spans 14 amino acids. CDR3 sequence: CSVDFQGRGYEQYF. The CDR3 coding sequence is TGCAGCGTTGATTTTCAGGGGCGCGGGTACGAGCAGTACTTC.

The V call is TRBV7-2, the J call TRBJ2-3, with D hard to call. Germline lookup yields CDR1 SGHTA and CDR2 FQGNSA. There are 13 residues in the CDR3. The germline V and J ends were trimmed by 4 bases and 6 bases, with 11 bases remaining between them. The CDR3 nucleotides are TGTGCCAGCAGCTACGACTGGTCCGATACGCAGTATTTT. This gives the protein CASSYDWSDTQYF.

This clonotype was seen only a few times. The chain recombines TRBV7-8 with TRBJ1-5, with D hard to call. The CDR3 is 15 residues long. CDR1 and CDR2 from the germline V gene are SGHVS and FQNEAQ. V shed 5 bases and J shed 1 base, with 12 bases lying between them. CDR3 sequence reads: CASSPRALSNQPQHF. In nucleotides, the CDR3 is TGTGCCAGCAGCCCACGGGCACTAAGCAATCAGCCCCAGCATTTT.

The rearrangement uses TRBV9 and TRBJ2-1; tentatively, D is TRBD2 (6 bases). Germline CDR1 is SGDLS and CDR2 is YYNGEE. This CDR3 spans 15 amino acids. V lost 0 bases and J 9 bases, leaving 16 bases between the germline ends. The CDR3 DNA reads as TGTGCCAGCAGCGTAGTTGGAGGGCCGGTACGTGAGCAGTTCTTC. Translating it yields CASSVVGGPVREQFF. The full variable domain, its missing parts supplied by reference TRBV9 and TRBJ2-1, is DSGVTQTPKHLITATGQRVTLRCSPRSGDLSVYWYQQSLDQGLQFLIQYYNGEERAKGNILERFSAQQFPDLHSELNLSSLELGDSALYFCASSVVGGPVREQFFGPGTRLTVL.

This clonotype was picked up a small number of times. V usage is TRBV5-1 and J usage is TRBJ2-3; D uncertain. Germline assignment: CDR1 SGHRS and CDR2 YFSETQ. The V gene lost 4 bases and the J gene lost 0 bases, with 15 bases spanning the gap. This CDR3 is built from 16 residues. CDR3 residues: CASSLLADLSTDTQYF. The CDR3 DNA is TGCGCCAGCAGCCTCTTGGCGGACCTCAGCACAGATACGCAGTATTTT.